This TCR beta chain is from a study of blood T cell repertoires in COVID-19. In the study overall: The United States, Italy and Spain were the sources of the acute and convalescent COVID-19 samples. The cDNA or gDNA used as material had been derived from T cells, B-cell-depleted T cells, or PBMCs.

The V gene's germline CDR1 is ENHRY and CDR2 SYGVKD. The CDR3 has 14 amino acids. V dropped 7 bases and J dropped 3; count of bases not matched to a gene: 9. Methods used by the authors: Cell counts per sample came from amplifying reference gene primers. Profiled with immunoSEQ multiplex PCR; TCRdb holds only in-frame clones, not every one. From that table come the V and J calls and clone size; the DNA was used to work out D and trimming. This table has 160,000 or so clones, about 81% appearing once. The sample taken for sequencing was peripheral blood. The clonotype comes from a woman in her seventies with acute or convalescent COVID-19. The rearrangement uses TRBV10-3 and TRBJ2-7, with TRBD1 matching over 7 bases. CDR3 sequence reads: CAIKGETGIYEQYF. The CDR3 nucleotides are TGTGCCATCAAGGGAGAGACAGGGATCTACGAGCAGTACTTC.